The 29 T cell receptor beta chains reported below all come from one sample, sequenced in a study of blood T cell repertoires in COVID-19. Only in-frame clones appear in the TCRdb table, and some are missing; sequencing was by immunoSEQ multiplex PCR. The data hold 50,000 to 65,000 clones, with under 85% observed a single time. The sequenced sample was peripheral blood. The receptors come from a woman at least 80 years old with acute or convalescent COVID-19.

This clone was detected only a few times. CDR3 in DNA: TGTGCCAGCAGCTTAGGGGGACAGGGGATTGAAGCTTTCTTT. Translated, it gives CASSLGGQGIEAFF. The chain combines TRBV11-3 with TRBJ1-1; TRBD1 matches at 10 bases. V dropped 1 base and J dropped 7; count of bases not matched to a gene: 3. This CDR3 comprises 14 residues. Germline lookup yields CDR1 SGHNT and CDR2 YENEEA.

The chain links TRBV10-2 to TRBJ2-7, with D uncertain. Trimming left V 1 base short and J 4 bases short, with 2 bases between. The CDR3 is 11 amino acids. CDR1 and CDR2 from the germline V gene are WSHSY and SAAADI. CDR3 DNA sequence: TGCGCCAGCAGTGAGTTATACGAGCAGTACTTC. Its protein product is CASSELYEQYF.

The chain combines TRBV5-1 with TRBJ2-2; 7 bases agree with TRBD1. V was pared by 3 bases and J by 6 bases, with 11 bases of the junction left unmatched. CDR1 is SGHRS, CDR2 YFSETQ, per germline. This CDR3 comprises 16 residues. As DNA, the CDR3 is TGCGCCAGCAGCTCCAAGACAGGGACAGAGTCCGGGGAGCTGTTTTTT. This sequence encodes CASSSKTGTESGELFF.

The chain recombines TRBV10-3 with TRBJ1-3; no definite D call. V lost 2 bases and J 3 bases, leaving 8 bases between the germline ends. The CDR3 spans 14 residues. Germline CDR1 reads ENHRY; CDR2 reads SYGVKD. The CDR3: CAISERGDGNTIYF. For the CDR3, the DNA is TGTGCCATCAGTGAGCGGGGAGATGGAAACACCATATATTTT.

The rearrangement links TRBV11-3 to TRBJ2-7; D remains unclear. CDR1 is SGHNT, CDR2 YENEEA, per germline. Trimming removed 3 bases from V and 3 bases from J, with 6 bases in between. The CDR3 contains 12 residues. CDR3 residues: CASSFSGYEQYF. The CDR3 DNA follows: TGTGCCAGCAGCTTTTCCGGCTACGAGCAGTACTTC.

The V call is TRBV18, the J call TRBJ2-7; 9 nucleotides match TRBD2. The length of the CDR3 is 14 residues. CDR1 and CDR2 from the germline V gene are KGHSH and LQKENI. Trimming at V came to 6 bases and at J to 5 bases, leaving 8 bases not matched to a gene. CDR3 amino acids: CASSLSSGSHEQYF. The CDR3 nucleotides are TGTGCCAGCTCCCTGAGTAGCGGGAGCCACGAGCAGTACTTC. Using reference TRBV18 and TRBJ2-7 for the parts outside the CDR3, the full variable domain is NAGVMQNPRHLVRRRGQEARLRCSPMKGHSHVYWYRQLPEEGLKFMVYLQKENIIDESGMPKERFSAEFPKEGPSILRIQQVVRGDSAAYFCASSLSSGSHEQYFGPGTRLTVT.

The chain combines TRBV12-5 with TRBJ2-1, with D hard to call. The V end was cut by 6 bases, the J end by 8 bases, with 14 bases between. The CDR3 consists of 13 residues. Germline values: CDR1 LGHNT, CDR2 FRNRAP. CDR3 sequence: CASGRPPRDEQFF. CDR3 sequence (DNA): TGTGCTAGTGGACGCCCCCCCCGGGATGAGCAGTTCTTC.

The chain recombines TRBV19 with TRBJ2-1; 12 bases fit TRBD2. Germline CDR1 LNHDA, CDR2 SQIVND (reference sequence). This CDR3 has 16 residues. V was clipped by 3 bases and J by 7 bases; unmatched bases: 7. The CDR3: CASSIWEGTSGNEQFF. The CDR3 region has the DNA TGTGCCAGTAGTATTTGGGAGGGGACTAGCGGGAATGAGCAGTTCTTC. Looking up the rest from reference TRBV19 and TRBJ2-1 gives the full variable domain: DGGITQSPKYLFRKEGQNVTLSCEQNLNHDAMYWYRQDPGQGLRLIYYSQIVNDFQKGDIAEGYSVSREKKESFPLTVTSAQKNPTAFYLCASSIWEGTSGNEQFFGPGTRLTVL.

The chain links TRBV30 to TRBJ1-1; maybe TRBD1 (6 bases). CDR3 length equals 12 residues. Germline V gene sequence: CDR1 GTSNPN, CDR2 SVGIG (reference sequence). V was clipped by 3 bases and J by 4 bases, with 9 bases between them. CDR3 bases: TGTGCCTGGAGACAGGGTCCCACTGAAGCTTTCTTT. It translates to CAWRQGPTEAFF.

This clone came up once. V and J are TRBV5-6 and TRBJ2-7, with TRBD1 identical over 8 bases. The CDR3 has 13 amino acids. J was trimmed by 3 bases and V by 2 bases; bases with no gene match: 1. Germline assignment: CDR1 SGHDT and CDR2 YYEEEE. In DNA, the CDR3 is TGTGCCAGCAGCTTCACAGGGGGCTACGAGCAGTACTTC. It encodes CASSFTGGYEQYF.

The CDR3 DNA reads as TGTGCCAGCAGCTTTGGGACTGGACGGGGGGTAGAGCAGTTCTTC. Protein product: CASSFGTGRGVEQFF. The chain carries TRBV7-9 and TRBJ2-1, with TRBD2 matching 7 bases. V dropped 3 bases and J dropped 10; count of bases not matched to a gene: 12. Germline V gene lookup returns CDR1 SEHNR and CDR2 FQNEAQ (reference sequence). The CDR3 is 15 residues long. Based on the CDR3 plus reference TRBV7-9 and TRBJ2-1, the full variable domain is DTGVSQNPRHKITKRGQNVTFRCDPISEHNRLYWYRQTLGQGPEFLTYFQNEAQLEKSRLLSDRFSAERPKGSFSTLEIQRTEQGDSAMYLCASSFGTGRGVEQFFGPGTRLTVL.

The J gene is TRBJ2-5, the V gene TRBV7-3; 12 nucleotides agree with TRBD2. The length of the CDR3 is 15 residues. Per the germline V gene, CDR1 is SGHTA and CDR2 is FQGTGA. J gave up 1 base and V 6 bases, and 3 bases lay outside the gene matches. This CDR3 reads CASSKLAGGQETQYF. DNA for the CDR3: TGTGCCAGCAGTAAACTAGCGGGAGGCCAAGAGACCCAGTACTTC. Using reference TRBV7-3 and TRBJ2-5 for the parts outside the CDR3, the full variable domain is GAGVSQTPSNKVTEKGKYVELRCDPISGHTALYWYRQSLGQGPEFLIYFQGTGAADDSGLPNDRFFAVRPEGSVSTLKIQRTERGDSAVYLCASSKLAGGQETQYFGPGTRLLVL.

This clone occurred a few times. The chain carries TRBV29-1 and TRBJ2-2, with unresolved D. CDR1 and CDR2 from the germline V gene are SQVTM and ANQGSEA. The CDR3 sequence is 11 residues long. Trimming took 7 bases from V and 4 from J, leaving 7 bases between them. This CDR3 reads CSGQITGELFF. The CDR3 nucleotides are TGCAGCGGCCAGATCACCGGGGAGCTGTTTTTT.

The rearrangement uses TRBV19 and TRBJ1-4; D gene uncertain. The length of the CDR3 is 13 residues. Germline V gives CDR1 LNHDA, CDR2 SQIVND (reference sequence). The ends were cut back, 8 bases at V and 3 bases at J, with 10 bases in the middle. The CDR3 is CASSYGSNEKLFF. The CDR3 coding sequence is TGTGCCAGTTCCTACGGTTCTAATGAAAAACTGTTTTTT.

The rearrangement joins TRBV5-5 to TRBJ1-1; D is unclear. From germline, CDR1 is SGHKS and CDR2 YYEKEE (reference sequence). There are 13 residues in the CDR3. V shed 6 bases and J shed 0 bases, with 9 bases lying between them. The CDR3 loop is CASKEMVNTEAFF. DNA of the CDR3: TGTGCCAGCAAAGAGATGGTGAACACTGAAGCTTTCTTT.

The CDR3 protein is CASRELAGLNTGELFF. The CDR3, as DNA: TGCGCCAGCAGGGAGCTAGCGGGTTTGAACACCGGGGAGCTGTTTTTT. The rearrangement joins TRBV10-2 to TRBJ2-2; 8 nucleotides match TRBD2. The V gene's germline CDR1 is WSHSY and CDR2 SAAADI. Trimming cost V 6 bases and J 1 base; bases outside gene matches: 7. The CDR3 is made up of 16 amino acids.

This sequence joins TRBV21-1 and TRBJ1-2; the table gives TRBD1 as D, unverified against the DNA. TRBV21-1 is recorded as a pseudogene. CDR3 length: 17 residues. CDR3 protein: CASSNIPPSPSYNGYTF. The CDR3 nucleotides read TGTGCCAGCAGCAATATCCCGCCCTCGCCTTCGTACAATGGCTACACCTTC.

The chain carries TRBV7-9 and TRBJ1-1, with a tentative D call TRBD1 (5 bases). The V end was cut by 5 bases, the J end by 5 bases, with 18 bases between. Germline assignment: CDR1 SEHNR and CDR2 FQNEAQ (reference sequence). The CDR3 spans 15 residues. CDR3 sequence (DNA): TGTGCCAGCAGCCCATACGGCCCAGGGTTGACTGAAGCTTTCTTT. Translation gives CASSPYGPGLTEAFF.

This chain connects TRBV4-3 to TRBJ2-1; D is perhaps TRBD2 (6 bases). Trimming took off 4 bases at V and 2 bases at J, with 9 bases between the two ends. This CDR3 comprises 14 residues. Germline V CDR1 and CDR2: LGHNA, YSLEER. The CDR3 DNA follows: TGCGCCAGCAGCCTGGAGGGGACCTACAATGAGCAGTTCTTC. Translating gives CASSLEGTYNEQFF.

This chain joins TRBV27 and TRBJ2-5; perhaps TRBD2 as D (6 bases). The CDR3 consists of 13 residues. From germline, CDR1 is MNHEY and CDR2 SMNVEV (reference sequence). V lost 8 bases and J 1 base, leaving 11 bases between the germline ends. CDR3 sequence reads: CASSQRAQETQYF. The CDR3 nucleotides are TGTGCCAGCTCTCAGCGGGCCCAAGAGACCCAGTACTTC.

The chain combines TRBV5-5 with TRBJ2-5; the D is unclear. V shed 3 bases and J shed 0 bases, with 3 bases lying between them. The CDR3 extends over 12 amino acids. Germline V gene sequence: CDR1 SGHKS, CDR2 YYEKEE (reference sequence). The CDR3 DNA sequence: TGTGCCAGCAGCTCGTACCAAGAGACCCAGTACTTC. It yields the protein CASSSYQETQYF.

This clone has only one observation. The V call is TRBV3-1 (or the pseudogene TRBV3-2), the J call TRBJ2-6; the D is unclear. Trimming cost V 4 bases and J 4 bases, with 11 bases left between them. The CDR3 spans 15 residues. CDR1 is LGHDT, CDR2 YNNKEL, per germline (reference sequence). CDR3 DNA sequence: TGTGCCAGCAGCCCCACCGTGGCCGGGGCCAACGTCCTGACTTTC. Translated, it gives CASSPTVAGANVLTF.

The chain combines TRBV5-6 with TRBJ2-7, with TRBD1 identical over 12 bases. CDR1 is SGHDT, CDR2 YYEEEE, per germline. Trimming took 4 bases from V and 4 from J; bases not matched to a gene: 6. The CDR3 contains 15 residues. The CDR3 here is CASSPGTGGGYEQYF. CDR3 nucleotides: TGTGCCAGCAGCCCAGGGACAGGGGGCGGGTACGAGCAGTACTTC.

The V call is TRBV7-2, the J call TRBJ2-7, with TRBD2 identical over 8 bases. Germline CDR1 and CDR2: SGHTA and FQGNSA. With 5 bases clipped from V and 2 bases from J, the junction kept 14 bases outside the gene matches. The CDR3 spans 17 residues. CDR3 nucleotide sequence: TGTGCCAGCAGCCGCGCCTCCGGGACTAGTCCTACCTACGAGCAGTACTTC. Its protein is CASSRASGTSPTYEQYF.

The chain is built from TRBV21-1 and TRBJ2-7; the D segment call TRBD2 is taken from the table without a DNA check. TRBV21-1 is a recognized pseudogene. The CDR3 is 14 residues long. CDR3 in amino acids: CASTGREGPYEQYF. The DNA for the CDR3 is TGTGCCAGCACCGGGAGGGAAGGCCCGTACGAGCAGTACTTC.

V usage is TRBV5-1 and J usage is TRBJ1-5, with D uncertain. V was clipped by 4 bases and J by 4 bases, with 12 bases between them. The germline V gene has CDR1 SGHRS and CDR2 YFSETQ. The CDR3 runs 14 residues. The CDR3 DNA reads as TGCGCCAGCAGCCCAGCGGTGGGGAATCAGCCCCAGCATTTT. As protein: CASSPAVGNQPQHF.

The chain uses TRBV7-9 and TRBJ2-1; tentatively, D is TRBD2 (5 bases). The CDR3 spans 14 residues. From germline, CDR1 is SEHNR and CDR2 FQNEAQ (reference sequence). Deletions cut 5 bases from V and 7 bases from J, with 15 bases between. CDR3 bases: TGTGCCAGCAGCCCAGAGGTTAGGGAGAATGAGCAGTTCTTC. This encodes CASSPEVRENEQFF.

V is TRBV28 and J is TRBJ1-5; D might be TRBD1 (5 bases). Per germline, CDR1 MDHEN and CDR2 SYDVKM. This CDR3 has 14 residues. The V and J ends lost 5 bases and 2 bases respectively, with 10 bases between them. For the CDR3, the DNA is TGTGCCAGCAGTCGCGGGGCCGGCAATCAGCCCCAGCATTTT. It yields the protein CASSRGAGNQPQHF.

This chain uses TRBV7-2 with TRBJ2-5, with 9 bases aligning to TRBD1. The V and J ends lost 1 base and 4 bases, in that order; junction bases with no gene match: 7. The CDR3 is 16 amino acids. Germline V gene sequence: CDR1 SGHTA, CDR2 FQGNSA. The chain's CDR3 is CASSLGGTGRLETQYF. DNA for the CDR3: TGTGCCAGCAGCTTAGGAGGGACAGGGCGGTTAGAGACCCAGTACTTC.